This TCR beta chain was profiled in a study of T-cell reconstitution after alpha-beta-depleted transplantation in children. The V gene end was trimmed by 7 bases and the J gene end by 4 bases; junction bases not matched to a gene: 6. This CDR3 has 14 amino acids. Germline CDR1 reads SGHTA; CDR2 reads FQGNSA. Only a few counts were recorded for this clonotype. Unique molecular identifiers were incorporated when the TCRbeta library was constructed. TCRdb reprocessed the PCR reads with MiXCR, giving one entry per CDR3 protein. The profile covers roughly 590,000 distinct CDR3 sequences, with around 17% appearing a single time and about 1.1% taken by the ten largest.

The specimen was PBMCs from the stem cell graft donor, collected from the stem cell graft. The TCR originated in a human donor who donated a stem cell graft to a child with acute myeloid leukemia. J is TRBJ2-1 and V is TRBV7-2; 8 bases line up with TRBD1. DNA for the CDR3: TGTGCCAGCACCCCGGGACAGGCTTACAATGAGCAGTTCTTC. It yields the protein CASTPGQAYNEQFF.